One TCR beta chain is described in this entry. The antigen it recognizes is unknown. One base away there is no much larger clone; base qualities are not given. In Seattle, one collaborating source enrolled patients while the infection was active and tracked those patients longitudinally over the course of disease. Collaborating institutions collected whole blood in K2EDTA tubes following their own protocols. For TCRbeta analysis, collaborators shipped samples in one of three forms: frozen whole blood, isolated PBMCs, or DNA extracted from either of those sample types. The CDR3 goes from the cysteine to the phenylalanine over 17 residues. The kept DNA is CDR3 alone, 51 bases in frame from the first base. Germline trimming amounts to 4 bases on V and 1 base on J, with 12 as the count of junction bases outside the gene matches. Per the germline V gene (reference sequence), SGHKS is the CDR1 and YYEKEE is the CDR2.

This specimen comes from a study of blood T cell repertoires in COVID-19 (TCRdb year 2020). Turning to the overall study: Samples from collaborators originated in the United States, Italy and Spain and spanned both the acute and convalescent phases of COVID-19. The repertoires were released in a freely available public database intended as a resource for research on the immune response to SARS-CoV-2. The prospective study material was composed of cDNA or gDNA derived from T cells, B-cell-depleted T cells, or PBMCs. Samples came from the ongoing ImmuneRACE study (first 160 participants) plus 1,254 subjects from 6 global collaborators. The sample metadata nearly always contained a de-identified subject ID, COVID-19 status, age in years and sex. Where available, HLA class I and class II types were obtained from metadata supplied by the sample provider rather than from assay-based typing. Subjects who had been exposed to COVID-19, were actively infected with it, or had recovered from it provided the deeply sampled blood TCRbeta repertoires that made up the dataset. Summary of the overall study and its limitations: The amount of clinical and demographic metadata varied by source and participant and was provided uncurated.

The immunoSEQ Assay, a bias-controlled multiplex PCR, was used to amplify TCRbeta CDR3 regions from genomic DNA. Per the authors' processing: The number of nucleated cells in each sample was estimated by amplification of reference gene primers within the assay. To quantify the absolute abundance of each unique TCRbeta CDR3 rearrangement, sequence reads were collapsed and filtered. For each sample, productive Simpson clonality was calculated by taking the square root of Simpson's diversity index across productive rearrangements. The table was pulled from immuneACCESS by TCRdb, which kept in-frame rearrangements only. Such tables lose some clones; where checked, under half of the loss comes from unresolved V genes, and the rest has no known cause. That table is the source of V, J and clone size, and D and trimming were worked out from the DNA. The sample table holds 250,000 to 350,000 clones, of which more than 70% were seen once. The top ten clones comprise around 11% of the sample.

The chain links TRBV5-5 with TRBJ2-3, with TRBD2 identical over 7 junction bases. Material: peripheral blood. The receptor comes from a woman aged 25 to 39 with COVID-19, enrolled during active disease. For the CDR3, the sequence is CASSPRGAGVGTDTQYF. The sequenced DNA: TGTGCCAGCAGCCCCCGAGGGGCGGGAGTTGGCACAGATACGCAGTATTTT. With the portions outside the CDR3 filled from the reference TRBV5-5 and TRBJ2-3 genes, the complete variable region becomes DAGVTQSPTHLIKTRGQQVTLRCSPISGHKSVSWYQQVLGQGPQFIFQYYEKEERGRGNFPDRFSARQFPNYSSELNVNALLLGDSALYLCASSPRGAGVGTDTQYFGPGTRLTVL.